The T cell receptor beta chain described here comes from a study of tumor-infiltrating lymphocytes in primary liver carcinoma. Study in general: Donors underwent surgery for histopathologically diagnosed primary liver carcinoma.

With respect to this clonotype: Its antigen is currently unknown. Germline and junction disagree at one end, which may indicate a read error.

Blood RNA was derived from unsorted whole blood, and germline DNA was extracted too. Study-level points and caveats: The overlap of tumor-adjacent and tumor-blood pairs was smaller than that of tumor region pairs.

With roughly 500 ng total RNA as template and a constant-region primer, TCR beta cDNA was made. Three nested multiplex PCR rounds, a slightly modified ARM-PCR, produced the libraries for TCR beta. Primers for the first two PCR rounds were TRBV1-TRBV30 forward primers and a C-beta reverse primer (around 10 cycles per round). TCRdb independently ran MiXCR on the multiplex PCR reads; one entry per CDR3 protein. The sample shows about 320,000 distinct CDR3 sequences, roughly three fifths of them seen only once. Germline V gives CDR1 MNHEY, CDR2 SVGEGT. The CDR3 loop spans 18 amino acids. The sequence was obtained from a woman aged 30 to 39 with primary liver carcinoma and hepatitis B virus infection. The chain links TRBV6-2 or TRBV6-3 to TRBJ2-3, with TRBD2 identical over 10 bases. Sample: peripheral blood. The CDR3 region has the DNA TGTGCCATCCGGACTCAGGAAGACCTAGCGGGAGATCTAGATATGCAGTATTTT. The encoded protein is CAIRTQEDLAGDLDMQYF.